These 16 T cell receptor beta chains came from one sample sequenced in a study of blood T cell repertoires in COVID-19 (dated by TCRdb to 2019 to 2021). Receptor amplification or capture employed the immunoSEQ multiplex PCR assay. TCRdb limited this immuneACCESS table to in-frame rearrangements with V and J called. A share of clones is missing; checked studies link under half to unresolved V genes, and the rest is unexplained. The sample profile shows more than 200,000 clones; roughly nine tenths of them were found once. Clones ranked in the top ten supply about 3% of the sample. Sequencing was performed on peripheral blood. The receptors here all came from a man aged 18 to 35 with active or convalescent COVID-19.

The chain couples TRBV5-8 to TRBJ2-1; D may be TRBD2 (6 bases). This CDR3 contains 18 residues. The ends were cut back, 2 bases at V and 2 bases at J, with 20 bases in the middle. Germline V gene lookup returns CDR1 SGHTS and CDR2 YDEGEE. In DNA form, the CDR3 reads TGTGCCAGCAGCTTCCATCCGGGACTCCGACCTACCTACAATGAGCAGTTCTTC. Translated: CASSFHPGLRPTYNEQFF.

The chain couples TRBV18 to TRBJ1-1; no firm D call. Germline values: CDR1 KGHSH, CDR2 LQKENI. The CDR3 contains 14 residues. Trimming left V 3 bases short and J 5 bases short, with 13 bases between. The CDR3 DNA reads as TGTGCCAGCTCACCCTCCTCCTCGGGGACTGAAGCTTTCTTT. Its translation: CASSPSSSGTEAFF. Based on the CDR3 plus reference TRBV18 and TRBJ1-1, the full variable domain is NAGVMQNPRHLVRRRGQEARLRCSPMKGHSHVYWYRQLPEEGLKFMVYLQKENIIDESGMPKERFSAEFPKEGPSILRIQQVVRGDSAAYFCASSPSSSGTEAFFGQGTRLTVV.

This chain uses TRBV24-1 with TRBJ2-5; D unresolved. In germline, CDR1 is KGHDR, CDR2 SFDVKD. The length of the CDR3 is 11 residues. Trimming removed 5 bases from V and 5 bases from J, with 5 bases in between. The CDR3: CATSASETQYF. The DNA of the CDR3 is TGTGCCACCAGTGCTTCGGAGACCCAGTACTTC.

This rearrangement joins TRBV5-4 to TRBJ1-1, with 8 positions matching TRBD1. Unmatched junction bases numbered 8, after V lost 4 bases and J lost 3 bases. Per the germline V gene, CDR1 is SGHNT and CDR2 is YYREEE (reference sequence). The CDR3 runs to 15 residues. The CDR3 DNA sequence: TGTGCCAGCAGCCCCCCCAGGGGGCAATACACTGAAGCTTTCTTT. Translated: CASSPPRGQYTEAFF. The full variable domain, in which reference TRBV5-4 and TRBJ1-1 provide the parts outside the CDR3, is ETGVTQSPTHLIKTRGQQVTLRCSSQSGHNTVSWYQQALGQGPQFIFQYYREEENGRGNFPPRFSGLQFPNYSSELNVNALELDDSALYLCASSPPRGQYTEAFFGQGTRLTVV.

J is TRBJ1-2 and V is TRBV30, with 8 bases lining up with TRBD1. The ends lost 2 bases at V and 2 bases at J; junction bases unmatched: 7. This CDR3 has 15 amino acids. Germline V gene data show CDR1 as GTSNPN and CDR2 as SVGIG (reference sequence). DNA of the CDR3: TGTGCCTGGAGTCAATCGGACAGGGAAAACTATGGCTACACCTTC. Translation: CAWSQSDRENYGYTF.

The chain joins TRBV7-2 to TRBJ2-7; weak D call: TRBD1 (5 bases). CDR3 length: 15 amino acids. Between the trimmed V and J ends, which lost 9 bases and 3 bases, there was a span of 21 bases. In germline, CDR1 is SGHTA, CDR2 FQGNSA. DNA for the CDR3: TGTGCCAGTTTCAATATAAGGGCAGGGATCTACGAGCAGTACTTC. As protein: CASFNIRAGIYEQYF.

This clone was recorded a few times. This chain links TRBV15 with TRBJ1-1, with 8 positions matching TRBD1. Looked up from germline, CDR1 is LNHNV and CDR2 is YYDKDF (reference sequence). The CDR3 runs 14 residues. V lost 2 bases and J lost 5; bases outside the gene matches: 4. This CDR3 reads CATSRRQGATEAFF. CDR3 DNA sequence: TGTGCCACCAGCAGAAGGCAGGGGGCAACTGAAGCTTTCTTT.

This clone showed up just a few times. The rearrangement uses TRBV27 and TRBJ1-6, with unresolved D. The CDR3 extends over 15 amino acids. V was trimmed by 1 base and J by 6 bases, leaving 10 bases between them. Per the germline V gene, CDR1 is MNHEY and CDR2 is SMNVEV (reference sequence). CDR3 loop: CASSLLGSGNSPLHF. In DNA form, the CDR3 reads TGTGCCAGCAGTTTATTGGGAAGCGGTAATTCACCCCTCCACTTT.

This clone was picked up a small number of times. The gene calls are TRBV7-8 and TRBJ1-6; D unclear. The V end lost 1 base, the J end lost 6 bases, and 7 bases lay between the germline ends. CDR1 is SGHVS and CDR2 is FQNEAQ in the germline V gene. The CDR3 runs to 14 residues. The CDR3 loop reads CASSLVDFNSPLHF. CDR3 bases: TGTGCCAGCAGCTTAGTCGACTTTAATTCACCCCTCCACTTT.

There are a few counts of this clone. The chain links TRBV19 to TRBJ1-4; 9 nucleotides align to TRBD1. The CDR3 is 15 residues long. Trimming at V came to 3 bases and at J to 4 bases, leaving 3 bases not matched to a gene. Germline V lookup: CDR1 LNHDA, CDR2 SQIVND (reference sequence). Here the CDR3 DNA reads TGTGCCAGTAGTATCCCGACAGGGGGTAATGAAAAACTGTTTTTT. Translated: CASSIPTGGNEKLFF.

J is TRBJ1-2 and V is TRBV3-1 (or the pseudogene TRBV3-2); D is unresolved. Germline V gene data show CDR1 as LGHDT and CDR2 as YNNKEL (reference sequence). CDR3 length equals 14 residues. The V end was cut by 1 base, the J end by 6 bases, with 12 bases between. The CDR3 here is CASSQVSRVDGYTF. For the CDR3, the DNA is TGTGCCAGCAGCCAAGTTAGTCGGGTAGATGGCTACACCTTC.

This rearrangement joins TRBV6-5 to TRBJ1-4, with 7 bases fitting TRBD1. Per germline, CDR1 MNHEY and CDR2 SVGAGI. The CDR3 consists of 15 residues. The ends lost 6 bases at V and 4 bases at J; junction bases unmatched: 8. The CDR3 spells CASRPWDSNNEKLFF. The CDR3, as DNA: TGTGCCAGCAGGCCCTGGGACAGCAATAATGAAAAACTGTTTTTT.

The V gene is TRBV27, the J gene TRBJ2-2; D gene ambiguous. Germline V CDR1 and CDR2: MNHEY, SMNVEV (reference sequence). Trimming took off 6 bases at V and 6 bases at J, with 14 bases between the two ends. The CDR3 loop spans 14 amino acids. The CDR3 is CASSSTASPGELFF. The CDR3, as DNA: TGTGCCAGCAGCTCAACCGCAAGCCCCGGGGAGCTGTTTTTT.

CDR3 in DNA: TGTGCCACCAGCAGAGGATCTCAGGGGGCGAACACTGAAGCTTTCTTT. Amino acid sequence: CATSRGSQGANTEAFF. The chain is built from TRBV15 and TRBJ1-1, with 8 bases that match TRBD1. The CDR3 spans 16 residues. J gave up 1 base and V 1 base, and 5 bases lay outside the gene matches. The germline CDR1 and CDR2 sequences are LNHNV and YYDKDF (reference sequence).

The chain joins TRBV2 to TRBJ1-5, with TRBD1 as a possible D gene (5 bases). Germline lookup yields CDR1 SNHLY and CDR2 FYNNEI. Trimming removed 5 bases from V and 3 bases from J, with 14 bases in between. The CDR3 consists of 15 residues. CDR3 amino acids: CASSPDSQPNQPQHF. CDR3 DNA sequence: TGTGCCAGCAGTCCTGACAGCCAACCCAATCAGCCCCAGCATTTT.

This rearrangement joins TRBV15 to TRBJ1-3; possible D gene TRBD1, 5 bases. With 0 bases removed from V and 6 bases from J, the gap between germline ends came to 12 bases. The CDR3 consists of 15 residues. The germline V gene encodes CDR1 LNHNV and CDR2 YYDKDF (reference sequence). The CDR3, as DNA: TGTGCCACCAGCAGAGATAGGGGATCCGCAAACACCATATATTTT. This gives the protein CATSRDRGSANTIYF.